This T cell receptor beta chain was obtained from a study of OX40 agonist ivuxolimab in advanced cancers. General study findings and limits: A proportion of nonresponders additionally exhibited low normalized T-cell clonal expansion.

Comment on this clone: Its antigen is currently unknown.

Assay used: immunoSEQ multiplex PCR; TCRdb lists only in-frame clones, some missing. The sample carries about 71,000 clones, roughly nine tenths recorded once. Germline CDR1 is GTSNPN and CDR2 is SVGIG (reference sequence). Trimming pared 0 bases from V and 0 bases from J, leaving 8 bases between. The length of the CDR3 is 14 residues. The sequencing here drew on CD4+ or CD8+ T cells sorted from blood, taken in a trial of the OX40 agonist ivuxolimab. This chain uses TRBV30 with TRBJ1-1; D ambiguous. The source of this sequence is an adult with an advanced solid tumor such as melanoma, head and neck, liver or kidney cancer. The CDR3 is CAWSVSELNTEAFF. The CDR3, as DNA: TGTGCCTGGAGTGTATCGGAGCTGAACACTGAAGCTTTCTTT. Supplemented by reference TRBV30 and TRBJ1-1, the full variable domain reads SQTIHQWPATLVQPVGSPLSLECTVEGTSNPNLYWYRQAAGRGLQLLFYSVGIGQISSEVPQNLSASRPQDRQFILSSKKLLLSDSGFYLCAWSVSELNTEAFFGQGTRLTVV.